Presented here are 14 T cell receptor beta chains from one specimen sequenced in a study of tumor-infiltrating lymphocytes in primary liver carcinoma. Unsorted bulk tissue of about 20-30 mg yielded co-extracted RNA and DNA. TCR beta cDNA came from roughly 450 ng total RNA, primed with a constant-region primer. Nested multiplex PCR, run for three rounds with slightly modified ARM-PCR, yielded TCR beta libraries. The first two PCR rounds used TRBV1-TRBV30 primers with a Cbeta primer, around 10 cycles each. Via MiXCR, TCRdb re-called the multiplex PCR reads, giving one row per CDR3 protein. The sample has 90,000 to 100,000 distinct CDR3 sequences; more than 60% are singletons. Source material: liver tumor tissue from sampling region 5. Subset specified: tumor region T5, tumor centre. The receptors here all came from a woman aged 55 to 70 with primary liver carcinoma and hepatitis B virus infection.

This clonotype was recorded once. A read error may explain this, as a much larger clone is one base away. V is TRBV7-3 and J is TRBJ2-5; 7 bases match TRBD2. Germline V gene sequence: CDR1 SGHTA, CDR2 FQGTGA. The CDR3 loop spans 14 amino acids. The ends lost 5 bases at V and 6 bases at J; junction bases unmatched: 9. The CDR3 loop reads CASSPDGTTKTQYF. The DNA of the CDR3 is TGTGCCAGCAGCCCTGACGGGACTACAAAGACCCAGTACTTC.

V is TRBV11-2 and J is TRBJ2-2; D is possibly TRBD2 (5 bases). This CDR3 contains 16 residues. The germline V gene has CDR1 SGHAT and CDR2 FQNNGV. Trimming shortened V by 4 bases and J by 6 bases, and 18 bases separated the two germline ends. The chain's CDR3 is CASSSDGRWVSGELFF. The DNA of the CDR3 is TGTGCCAGCAGCTCTGATGGGAGATGGGTATCCGGGGAGCTGTTTTTT.

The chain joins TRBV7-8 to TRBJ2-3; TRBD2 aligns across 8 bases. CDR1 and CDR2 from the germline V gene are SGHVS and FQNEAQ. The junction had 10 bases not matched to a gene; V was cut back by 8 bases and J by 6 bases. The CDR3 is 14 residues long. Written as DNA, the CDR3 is TGTGCCAGCGCCCCTGTGACTAGCGCGGATACGCAGTATTTT. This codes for CASAPVTSADTQYF.

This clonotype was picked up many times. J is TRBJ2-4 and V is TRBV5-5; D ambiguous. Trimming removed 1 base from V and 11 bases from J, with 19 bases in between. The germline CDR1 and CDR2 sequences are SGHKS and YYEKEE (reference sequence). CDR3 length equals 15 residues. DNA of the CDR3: TGTGCCAGCAGCTTGAGTCCGTCTTTGAAAGACCTTCAGTACTTC. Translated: CASSLSPSLKDLQYF.

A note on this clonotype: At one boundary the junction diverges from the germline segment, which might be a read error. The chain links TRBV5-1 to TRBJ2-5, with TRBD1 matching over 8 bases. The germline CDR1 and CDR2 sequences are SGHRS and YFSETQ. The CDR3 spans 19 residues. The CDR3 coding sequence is TGCGCCAGCAGCTTGGCAGGGGCAGGGGGCGCCACAAGCCGAGAGACCCAATACTTC. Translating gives CASSLAGAGGATSRETQYF.

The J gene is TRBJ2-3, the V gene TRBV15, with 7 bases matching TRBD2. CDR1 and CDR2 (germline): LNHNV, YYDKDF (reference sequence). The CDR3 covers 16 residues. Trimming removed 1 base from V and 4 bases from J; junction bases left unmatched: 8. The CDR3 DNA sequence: TGTGCCACCAGCAGAGCAGTGGGAGGGCCGCCAGATACGCAGTATTTT. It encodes CATSRAVGGPPDTQYF.

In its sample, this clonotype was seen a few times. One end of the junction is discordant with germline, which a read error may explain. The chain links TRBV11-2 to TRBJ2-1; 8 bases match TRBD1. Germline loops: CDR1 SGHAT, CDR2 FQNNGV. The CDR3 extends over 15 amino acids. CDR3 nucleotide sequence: TGTGCCAGCAGCTTAAAGCAGGGGGCCTACAATAAGCAGCTCTTC. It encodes CASSLKQGAYNKQLF.

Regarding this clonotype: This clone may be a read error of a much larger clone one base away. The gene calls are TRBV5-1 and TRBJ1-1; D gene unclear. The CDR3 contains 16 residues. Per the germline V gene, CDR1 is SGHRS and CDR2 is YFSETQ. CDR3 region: CASNLAGWGVNTEAFF. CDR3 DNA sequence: TGCGCCAGCAACTTGGCCGGCTGGGGAGTGAACACTGAAGCTTTCTTT. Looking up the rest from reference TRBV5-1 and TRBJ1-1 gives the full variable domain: KAGVTQTPRYLIKTRGQQVTLSCSPISGHRSVSWYQQTPGQGLQFLFEYFSETQRNKGNFPGRFSGRQFSNSRSEMNVSTLELGDSALYLCASNLAGWGVNTEAFFGQGTRLTVV.

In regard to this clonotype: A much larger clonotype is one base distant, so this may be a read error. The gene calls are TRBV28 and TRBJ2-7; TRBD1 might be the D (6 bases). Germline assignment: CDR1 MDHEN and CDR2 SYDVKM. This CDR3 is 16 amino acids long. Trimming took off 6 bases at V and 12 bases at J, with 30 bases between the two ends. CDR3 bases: TGTGCCAGCAGCATCCGAGGGGGTCGCAAAATCTTCGGGCTGTACTTC. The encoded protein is CASSIRGGRKIFGLYF.

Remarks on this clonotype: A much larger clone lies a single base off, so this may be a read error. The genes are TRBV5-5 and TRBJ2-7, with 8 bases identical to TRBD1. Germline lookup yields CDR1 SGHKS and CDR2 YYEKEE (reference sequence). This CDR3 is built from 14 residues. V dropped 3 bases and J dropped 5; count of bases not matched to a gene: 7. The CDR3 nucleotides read TGTGCCAGCAGCTCCAGGACAGGGTCCCACGAGCAGTACTTC. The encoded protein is CASSSRTGSHEQYF.

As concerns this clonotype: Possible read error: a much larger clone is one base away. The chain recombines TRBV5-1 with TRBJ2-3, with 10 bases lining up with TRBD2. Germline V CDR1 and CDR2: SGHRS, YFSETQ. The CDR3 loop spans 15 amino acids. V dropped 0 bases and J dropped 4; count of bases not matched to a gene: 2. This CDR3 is CASSLASGSSDTQYF. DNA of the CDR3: TGCGCCAGCAGCTTGGCTAGCGGGAGCTCAGATACGCAGTATTTT.

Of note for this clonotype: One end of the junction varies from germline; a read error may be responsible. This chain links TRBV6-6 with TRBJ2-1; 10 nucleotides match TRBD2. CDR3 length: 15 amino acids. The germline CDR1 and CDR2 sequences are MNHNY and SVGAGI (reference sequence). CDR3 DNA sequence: TGTGCCAGCAGCCAGCTAGCGGGAGCTGGCAATGCGCAGTTCTTC. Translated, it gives CASSQLAGAGNAQFF.

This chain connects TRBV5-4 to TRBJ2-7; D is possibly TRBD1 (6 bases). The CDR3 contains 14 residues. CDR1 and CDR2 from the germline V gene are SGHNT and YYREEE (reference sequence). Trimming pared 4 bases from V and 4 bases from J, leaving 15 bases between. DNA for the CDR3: TGTGCCAGCAGCCTGGGGGCAGGGGAGTACGAGCAGTACTTC. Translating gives CASSLGAGEYEQYF.

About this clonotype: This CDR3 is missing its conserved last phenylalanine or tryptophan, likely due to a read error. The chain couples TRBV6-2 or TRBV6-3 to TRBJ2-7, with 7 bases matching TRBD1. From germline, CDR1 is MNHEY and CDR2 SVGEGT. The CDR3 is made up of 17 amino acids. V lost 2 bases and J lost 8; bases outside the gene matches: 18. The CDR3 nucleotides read TGTGCCAGCAGTTACCCTCCGACCGGGACAGTGGGGCACAAGCAGTACTTA. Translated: CASSYPPTGTVGHKQYL.